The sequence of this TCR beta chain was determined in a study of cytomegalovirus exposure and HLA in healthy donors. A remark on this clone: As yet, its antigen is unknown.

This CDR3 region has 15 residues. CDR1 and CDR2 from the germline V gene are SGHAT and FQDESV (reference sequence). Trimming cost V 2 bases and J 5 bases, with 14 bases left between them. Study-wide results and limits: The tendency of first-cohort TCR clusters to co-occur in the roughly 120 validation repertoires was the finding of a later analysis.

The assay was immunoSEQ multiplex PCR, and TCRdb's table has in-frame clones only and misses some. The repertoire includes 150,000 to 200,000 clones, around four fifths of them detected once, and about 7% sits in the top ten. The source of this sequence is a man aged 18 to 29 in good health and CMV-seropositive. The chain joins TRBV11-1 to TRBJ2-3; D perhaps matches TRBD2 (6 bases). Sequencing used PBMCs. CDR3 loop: CASSLTQGGVDTQYF. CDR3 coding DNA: TGTGCCAGCAGCTTAACCCAGGGCGGGGTAGATACGCAGTATTTT. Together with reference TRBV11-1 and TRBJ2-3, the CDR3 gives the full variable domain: EAEVAQSPRYKITEKSQAVAFWCDPISGHATLYWYRQILGQGPELLVQFQDESVVDDSQLPKDRFSAERLKGVDSTLKIQPAELGDSAMYLCASSLTQGGVDTQYFGPGTRLTVL.